What follows are 7 T cell receptor beta chains derived from one specimen sequenced in a study of blood T cell repertoires in COVID-19. Using immunoSEQ multiplex PCR, the repertoire was profiled, and TCRdb retains in-frame clones only, with some absent. The profile shows 140,000 to 150,000 clones, over 80% of them singletons. The sequencing sample was made of peripheral blood. The source is a woman in her 50s with acute or convalescent COVID-19.

This sequence joins TRBV29-1 and TRBJ2-7, with 8 bases aligning to TRBD1. Trimming cost V 6 bases and J 2 bases; bases outside gene matches: 6. Germline V lookup: CDR1 SQVTM, CDR2 ANQGSEA. This CDR3 spans 13 amino acids. CDR3: CSVAGTGPYEQYF. Here the CDR3 DNA reads TGCAGCGTCGCCGGGACAGGTCCCTACGAGCAGTACTTC.

The V and J genes are TRBV7-2 and TRBJ2-7; 8 bases map to TRBD2. This CDR3 is built from 15 residues. Trimming took 3 bases from V and 7 from J; bases not matched to a gene: 11. Per germline, CDR1 SGHTA and CDR2 FQGNSA. In nucleotides, the CDR3 is TGTGCCAGCAGCTTCCAGCGGGGGAGAAGGGAGGAGCAGTACTTC. Translation gives CASSFQRGRREEQYF.

The CDR3 bases are TGTGCCAGCAGTATGGGACAGAACTTTTACGAGCAGTACTTC. Amino acids: CASSMGQNFYEQYF. This chain connects TRBV6-5 to TRBJ2-7; 7 bases agree with TRBD1. V shed 5 bases and J 4 bases; nucleotides not matched to a gene: 8. CDR1 MNHEY and CDR2 SVGAGI come from the germline V gene. The CDR3 contains 14 residues.

This clone is a singleton in its sample. The rearrangement links TRBV19 to TRBJ2-3, with D possibly being TRBD2 (6 bases). Per germline, CDR1 LNHDA and CDR2 SQIVND (reference sequence). Trimming left V 5 bases short and J 2 bases short, with 11 bases between. This CDR3 is 14 amino acids long. This chain's CDR3 is CASSAGLSTDTQYF. The CDR3 coding sequence is TGTGCCAGTAGTGCGGGACTTTCCACAGATACGCAGTATTTT.

J is TRBJ2-7 and V is TRBV7-9; a weak D match, TRBD1 (5 bases). Trimming shortened V by 7 bases and J by 0 bases, and 13 bases separated the two germline ends. The CDR3 loop spans 14 amino acids. The germline gives CDR1 SEHNR, CDR2 FQNEAQ (reference sequence). CDR3 sequence: CASKGSLNSYEQYF. CDR3 DNA sequence: TGTGCCAGCAAGGGGTCCCTCAACTCCTACGAGCAGTACTTC. The whole variable domain, filled in from reference TRBV7-9 and TRBJ2-7, reads DTGVSQNPRHKITKRGQNVTFRCDPISEHNRLYWYRQTLGQGPEFLTYFQNEAQLEKSRLLSDRFSAERPKGSFSTLEIQRTEQGDSAMYLCASKGSLNSYEQYFGPGTRLTVT.

Only a few counts were recorded for this clone. The chain has TRBV6-6 and TRBJ1-5, with 8 bases fitting TRBD1. Germline V gene sequence: CDR1 MNHNY, CDR2 SVGAGI (reference sequence). The CDR3 spans 16 residues. V gave up 1 base and J gave up 4 bases; unmatched junction bases: 6. For the CDR3, the DNA is TGTGCCAGCAGTTACTTGCCGACAGGGGCTAATCAGCCCCAGCATTTT. Protein sequence: CASSYLPTGANQPQHF.

The chain combines TRBV4-1 with TRBJ2-7; 11 nucleotides agree with TRBD1. V dropped 0 bases and J dropped 4; count of bases not matched to a gene: 11. The CDR3 is 18 residues long. Per germline, CDR1 MGHRA and CDR2 YSYEKL. In DNA form, the CDR3 reads TGCGCCAGCAGCCAAGATTGGGCGGACAGGGGGCGTGTATACGAGCAGTACTTC. It translates to CASSQDWADRGRVYEQYF.